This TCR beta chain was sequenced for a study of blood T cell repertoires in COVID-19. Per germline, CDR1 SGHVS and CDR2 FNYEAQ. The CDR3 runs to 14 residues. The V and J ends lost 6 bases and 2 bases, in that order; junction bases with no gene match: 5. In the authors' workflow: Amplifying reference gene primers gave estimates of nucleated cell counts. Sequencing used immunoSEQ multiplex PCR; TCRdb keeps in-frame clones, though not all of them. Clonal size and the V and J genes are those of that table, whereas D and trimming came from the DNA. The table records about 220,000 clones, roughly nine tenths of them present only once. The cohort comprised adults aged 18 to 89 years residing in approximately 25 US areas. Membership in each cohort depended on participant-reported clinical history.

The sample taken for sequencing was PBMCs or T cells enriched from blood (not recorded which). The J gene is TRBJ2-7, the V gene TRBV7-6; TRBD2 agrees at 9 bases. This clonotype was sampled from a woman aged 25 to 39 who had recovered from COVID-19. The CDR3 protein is CASSGASGTYEQYF. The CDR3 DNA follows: TGTGCCAGCAGTGGGGCTAGCGGGACCTACGAGCAGTACTTC.